The clone carrying this TCR beta chain was counted only a few times. Its matching antigen is unknown. Gene labels here are mouse ones. The DNA ends 4 residues before the CDR3 does, and the rest of the CDR3 is filled in from the germline J gene. The sample contains more than one DNA sequence encoding this CDR3. Cells that came from pooled cutaneous lymph nodes were sorted using CD4, CD8alpha, NKG2D, NKG2ACE and other markers. The data belong to a study of CD8+ T cells in alopecia areata. Background on the study: Female C3H/HeJ mice aged roughly 6-11 weeks received skin from spontaneously alopecic C3H/HeJ graft donors aged 6-12 months.

Reverse transcription of extracted RNA yielded cDNA, which provided the sequencing template. The protocol was immunoSEQ multiplex PCR, while the TCRdb copy is restricted to in-frame clones and leaves out a portion. The sample presents 200,000 to 300,000 clones, none singletons. General observations from the study: Scalp samples also yield sequences of resident alphabeta T cells from normal skin. Against the mouse data, patients shared TCRs less clearly, possibly for HLA reasons.

Germline assignment: CDR1 LGHNA and CDR2 YNLKQL (reference sequence). The CDR3 is 17 residues long. The ends lost 1 base at V and 0 bases at J; junction bases unmatched: 0. The sequenced material came from CD4+ T cells sorted from a lymph node. The TCR sequence derives from a C3H/HeJ mouse with alopecia areata. MHC haplotype: H2-k. The rearrangement joins TRBV5 to TRBJ2-2; 12 nucleotides align to TRBD2. CDR3 bases read: TGTGCCAGCAGCCAAGGGACTGGGGGGGCAAACACCGGG. The encoded protein is CASSQGTGGANTG. From start to end, the CDR3 is CASSQGTGGANTGQLYF.